One and the same sample provided the 17 T cell receptor beta chains below, sequenced in a study of shared T cell receptors in the human thymus (dated by TCRdb to 2020 to 2022). Libraries were made using the immunoSEQ multiplex PCR assay. TCRdb holds this immuneACCESS table with in-frame rearrangements only. Some clones are missing; in checked studies, unresolved V genes explain under half, and the rest has no known cause. This sample gives approximately 660,000 clones in total; roughly 90% of them show up just once. Around 0.01% of the sample lies in the top ten. These data also featured in a second study, about human thymus T cells.

Sequenced input: thymocytes. Receptors were obtained from a boy in the first two years of life with a congenital heart defect. Donor details come from another sample of the same person, matched by shared clones.

This CDR3 reads CASSLGLQGARWGYTF. The DNA for the CDR3 is TGTGCCAGCAGCTTGGGACTCCAGGGGGCAAGGTGGGGCTACACCTTC. This chain connects TRBV5-4 to TRBJ1-2, with 8 bases fitting TRBD1. V lost 0 bases and J lost 8; bases outside the gene matches: 12. Per germline, CDR1 SGHNT and CDR2 YYREEE (reference sequence). This CDR3 is 16 amino acids long.

The chain couples TRBV4-3 to TRBJ2-7; 10 bases match TRBD2. This CDR3 contains 15 residues. Germline V CDR1 and CDR2: LGHNA, YSLEER. J was trimmed by 0 bases and V by 1 base; bases with no gene match: 0. The CDR3 DNA reads as TGCGCCAGCAGCCAAGCTAGCGGGAGCTCCTACGAGCAGTACTTC. This sequence encodes CASSQASGSSYEQYF.

The chain employs TRBV29-1 and TRBJ2-2, with D possibly being TRBD2 (6 bases). Trimming shortened V by 3 bases and J by 1 base, and 9 bases separated the two germline ends. The CDR3 contains 14 residues. Germline CDR1 SQVTM, CDR2 ANQGSEA. Written as DNA, the CDR3 is TGCAGCGTTGAGAGGCGGGGGAACACCGGGGAGCTGTTTTTT. Translated: CSVERRGNTGELFF.

The rearrangement joins TRBV6-5 to TRBJ2-7; TRBD1 is a possible D gene (6 bases). The CDR3 contains 14 residues. Germline V lookup: CDR1 MNHEY, CDR2 SVGAGI. V dropped 6 bases and J dropped 0 bases, with 12 bases sitting between them. In DNA, the CDR3 is TGTGCCAGCAGCCAGAGGGACAACTCCTACGAGCAGTACTTC. Translated, it gives CASSQRDNSYEQYF.

The CDR3 protein is CASSQMRAGELFF. In nucleotides, the CDR3 is TGTGCCAGCAGCCAAATGAGGGCCGGGGAGCTGTTTTTT. The chain couples TRBV14 to TRBJ2-2; tentative D call: TRBD2 (5 bases). This CDR3 is built from 13 residues. Germline assignment: CDR1 SGHDN and CDR2 FVKESK. Trimming left V 2 bases short and J 6 bases short, with 7 bases between.

This clone was seen once. J is TRBJ2-5 and V is TRBV4-3; D possibly corresponds to TRBD1 (6 bases). The J call is in doubt because the DNA end fits TRBJ2-7 better. In germline, CDR1 is LGHNA, CDR2 YSLEER. CDR3 length equals 15 residues. The CDR3 is CASSQKGDTPYEQYF. The CDR3 DNA reads TGCGCCAGCAGCCAAAAGGGGGACACACCCTACGAGCAGTACTTC.

The sample holds one count of this clone. V and J are TRBV5-6 and TRBJ1-4; D may be TRBD1 (6 bases). The CDR3 loop spans 17 amino acids. Trimming took off 4 bases at V and 8 bases at J, with 24 bases between the two ends. From germline, CDR1 is SGHDT and CDR2 YYEEEE. The CDR3 loop reads CASSLTPPGPQGEKLFF. CDR3 nucleotides: TGTGCCAGCAGCCTGACCCCGCCGGGACCACAGGGAGAAAAACTGTTTTTT.

The gene calls are TRBV14 and TRBJ1-2; D is perhaps TRBD1 (5 bases). The germline V gene has CDR1 SGHDN and CDR2 FVKESK. The CDR3 covers 16 residues. With 5 bases removed from V and 2 bases from J, the gap between germline ends came to 18 bases. The CDR3 DNA reads as TGTGCCAGCAGCTGGGGCGTAGGGGCGCAAAACTATGGCTACACCTTC. Its protein product is CASSWGVGAQNYGYTF.

This chain uses TRBV5-1 with TRBJ2-2, with 7 bases matching TRBD2. V shed 4 bases and J 6 bases; nucleotides not matched to a gene: 15. The length of the CDR3 is 17 residues. CDR1 SGHRS and CDR2 YFSETQ come from the germline V gene. The CDR3 coding sequence is TGCGCCAGCAGCATTCCCCCCAGCGGGAAAGCAGCCGGGGAGCTGTTTTTT. Protein sequence: CASSIPPSGKAAGELFF.

The chain has TRBV6-5 and TRBJ2-7, with 11 bases matching TRBD1. This CDR3 spans 14 amino acids. The trim removed 5 bases at V and 3 bases at J, leaving 3 bases unmatched. The germline V gene has CDR1 MNHEY and CDR2 SVGAGI. The CDR3 DNA reads TGTGCCAGCAGTAAGGGACAGGGGGGCTACGAGCAGTACTTC. It specifies CASSKGQGGYEQYF.

This sequence joins TRBV4-2 and TRBJ2-2; TRBD1 agrees at 7 bases. The CDR3 is 16 residues long. Germline values: CDR1 LGHNA, CDR2 YNFKEQ. V lost 0 bases and J lost 4; bases outside the gene matches: 5. Written as DNA, the CDR3 is TGTGCCAGCAGCCAAGAGACAGGGACGGGCACCGGGGAGCTGTTTTTT. Translating it yields CASSQETGTGTGELFF.

The rearrangement uses TRBV6-1 and TRBJ1-1; D is perhaps TRBD1 (6 bases). This CDR3 region has 12 residues. In germline, CDR1 is MNHNS, CDR2 SASEGT. V lost 3 bases, J lost 7 bases, and 9 bases lay in between. The CDR3 region is CASSEGAREAFF. As DNA, the CDR3 is TGTGCCAGCAGTGAGGGGGCCCGTGAAGCTTTCTTT.

V and J are TRBV5-1 and TRBJ2-3; 10 nucleotides match TRBD2. Germline CDR1 SGHRS, CDR2 YFSETQ. The CDR3 covers 18 residues. V lost 4 bases to trimming and J lost 1 base; unmatched junction nucleotides: 12. The CDR3 loop is CASSPAGLADRGTDTQYF. In nucleotides, the CDR3 is TGCGCCAGCAGCCCCGCCGGACTAGCGGATAGGGGCACAGATACGCAGTATTTT.

V usage is TRBV15 and J usage is TRBJ2-7; 10 positions match TRBD2. V shed 5 bases and J 7 bases; nucleotides not matched to a gene: 8. The CDR3 is 14 amino acids. The germline V gene has CDR1 LNHNV and CDR2 YYDKDF (reference sequence). The CDR3 DNA sequence: TGTGCCACCAGCGTACGGACTAGCGGTAGGGAGCAGTACTTC. It encodes CATSVRTSGREQYF.

The CDR3 protein is CAWSVGQGVSGANVLTF. CDR3 nucleotide sequence: TGTGCCTGGAGTGTAGGGCAGGGGGTCTCTGGGGCCAACGTCCTGACTTTC. The chain uses TRBV30 and TRBJ2-6; TRBD1 agrees at 7 bases. Germline V gene data show CDR1 as GTSNPN and CDR2 as SVGIG (reference sequence). This CDR3 comprises 17 residues. With V trimmed by 0 bases and J by 0 bases, 5 bases remained unmatched.

The CDR3 spells CAITTTGRYNEQFF. CDR3 sequence (DNA): TGTGCCATCACGACAACAGGGCGGTACAATGAGCAGTTCTTC. V gene TRBV10-3 combines with J gene TRBJ2-1; TRBD1 might be the D (6 bases). The CDR3 totals 14 residues. Per the germline V gene, CDR1 is ENHRY and CDR2 is SYGVKD. V was pared by 7 bases and J by 4 bases, with 14 bases between.

The V gene is TRBV14, the J gene TRBJ1-5; D gene unclear. The CDR3 is 14 residues long. V dropped 1 base and J dropped 1 base, with 5 bases sitting between them. Germline CDR1 is SGHDN and CDR2 is FVKESK. The CDR3 region has the DNA TGTGCCAGCAGCCAAGCGGGGAGCAATCAGCCCCAGCATTTT. Protein: CASSQAGSNQPQHF.